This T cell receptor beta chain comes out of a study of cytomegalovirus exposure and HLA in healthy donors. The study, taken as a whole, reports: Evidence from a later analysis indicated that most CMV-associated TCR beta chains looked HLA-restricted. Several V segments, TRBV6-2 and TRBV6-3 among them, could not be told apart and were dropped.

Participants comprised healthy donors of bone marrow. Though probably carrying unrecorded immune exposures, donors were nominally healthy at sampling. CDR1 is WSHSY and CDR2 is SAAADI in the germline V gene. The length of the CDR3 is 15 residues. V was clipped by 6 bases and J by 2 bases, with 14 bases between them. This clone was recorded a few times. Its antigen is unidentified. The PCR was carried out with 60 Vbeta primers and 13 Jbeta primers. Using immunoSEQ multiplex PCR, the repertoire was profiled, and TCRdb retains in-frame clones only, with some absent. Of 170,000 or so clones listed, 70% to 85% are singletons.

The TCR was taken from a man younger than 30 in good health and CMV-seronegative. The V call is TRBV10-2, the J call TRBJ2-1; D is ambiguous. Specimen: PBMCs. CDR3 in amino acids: CASSASEIAYNEQFF. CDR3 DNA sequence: TGCGCCAGCAGCGCGTCGGAGATAGCCTACAATGAGCAGTTCTTC.